The T cell receptor (beta chain) described here comes from a study of blood T cell repertoires in COVID-19. Study at large: Samples taken during acute and convalescent COVID-19 were collected in the United States, Italy and Spain.

Two negative PCRs, clearance, or symptom resolution characterized the recovered Cohort 3 donors. Generated by immunoSEQ multiplex PCR, the TCRdb table keeps only in-frame clones and is missing some. Altogether roughly 500,000 clones are present, approximately 88% being singletons, with the ten largest covering less than 2%. This CDR3 has 15 amino acids. With 3 bases clipped from V and 5 bases from J, the junction kept 8 bases outside the gene matches. Looked up from germline, CDR1 is LNHNV and CDR2 is YYDKDF (reference sequence). The chain carries TRBV15 and TRBJ2-7, with 9 bases fitting TRBD1. This sequence originates from a woman aged 40 to 49 who had recovered from COVID-19. Specimen: PBMCs or T cells enriched from blood (not recorded which). The CDR3 nucleotides read TGTGCCACCAGCAGGGGGGGACAGGGAGGAGACGAGCAGTACTTC. Translated: CATSRGGQGGDEQYF. Together with reference TRBV15 and TRBJ2-7, the CDR3 gives the full variable domain: DAMVIQNPRYQVTQFGKPVTLSCSQTLNHNVMYWYQQKSSQAPKLLFHYYDKDFNNEADTPDNFQSRRPNTSFCFLDIRSPGLGDTAMYLCATSRGGQGGDEQYFGPGTRLTVT.